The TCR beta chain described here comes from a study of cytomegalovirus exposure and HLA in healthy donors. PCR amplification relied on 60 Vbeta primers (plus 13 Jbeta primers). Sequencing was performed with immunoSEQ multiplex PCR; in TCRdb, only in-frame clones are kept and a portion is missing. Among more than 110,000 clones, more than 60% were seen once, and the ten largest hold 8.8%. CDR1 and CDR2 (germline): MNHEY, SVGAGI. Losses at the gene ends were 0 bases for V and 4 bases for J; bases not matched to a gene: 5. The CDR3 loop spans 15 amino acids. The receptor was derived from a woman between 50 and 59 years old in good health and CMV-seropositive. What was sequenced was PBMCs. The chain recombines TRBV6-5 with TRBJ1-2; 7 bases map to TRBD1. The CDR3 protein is CASSYSMDRIYGYTF. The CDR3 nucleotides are TGTGCCAGCAGTTACTCTATGGACAGGATCTATGGCTACACCTTC.